The 26 T cell receptor beta chains below all came from one sample that was sequenced in a study of blood T cells in healthy people across ages. With a J-beta primer mix and a sample-barcoded 5' primer, a second PCR ran roughly 6 to 12 cycles. TCRdb re-called the 5' RACE reads through MiXCR, storing one row per CDR3 protein. Seen here are hundreds of thousands of distinct CDR3 sequences, about 47% observed once, and the top ten hold 15% to 20%. Material: blood. These receptors all stem from an elderly man in good health.

V and J are TRBV19 and TRBJ2-7; D tentatively fits TRBD1 or TRBD2 (5 bases each). V dropped 5 bases and J dropped 4 bases, with 15 bases sitting between them. Germline V gene lookup returns CDR1 LNHDA and CDR2 SQIVND (reference sequence). The CDR3 runs 14 residues. This CDR3 reads CASSARDERYEQYF. Here the CDR3 DNA reads TGTGCCAGTAGTGCTCGGGACGAACGTTACGAGCAGTACTTC.

In its sample, this clonotype was seen a few times. The rearrangement links TRBV5-1 to TRBJ2-5; D could derive from TRBD1 or TRBD2 (5 bases each). CDR1 is SGHRS and CDR2 is YFSETQ in the germline V gene. This CDR3 is 14 amino acids long. The ends were cut back, 4 bases at V and 3 bases at J, with 13 bases in the middle. The CDR3 reads CASSAPGRKETQYF. The DNA for the CDR3 is TGCGCCAGCAGCGCTCCGGGACGTAAAGAGACCCAGTACTTC.

The chain joins TRBV14 to TRBJ2-2; 9 positions agree with TRBD2. V gave up 0 bases and J gave up 6 bases; unmatched junction bases: 5. The CDR3 has 16 residues. Looked up from germline, CDR1 is SGHDN and CDR2 is FVKESK. CDR3 region: CASSQEGPSGAGELFF. CDR3 DNA sequence: TGTGCCAGCAGCCAAGAAGGCCCTAGCGGGGCCGGGGAGCTGTTTTTT.

The rearrangement links TRBV18 to TRBJ1-1; TRBD1 matches 10 bases. The CDR3 spans 14 residues. Germline V gene lookup returns CDR1 KGHSH and CDR2 LQKENI. The V gene end was trimmed by 4 bases and the J gene end by 7 bases; junction bases not matched to a gene: 6. Written as DNA, the CDR3 is TGTGCCAGCTCACGGGACAGGGGAGGTATTGAAGCTTTCTTT. Residues: CASSRDRGGIEAFF.

This chain connects TRBV7-9 to TRBJ1-6, with D unclear. The germline gives CDR1 SEHNR, CDR2 FQNEAQ (reference sequence). With 5 bases removed from V and 13 bases from J, the gap between germline ends came to 15 bases. The CDR3 runs to 13 residues. CDR3 DNA: TGTGCCAGCAGCAAATTGGACGGTGATCCCCTCCACTTT. Its protein product is CASSKLDGDPLHF.

In this sample, this clonotype turned up a few times. The rearrangement uses TRBV2 and TRBJ2-7; D not resolved. Per germline, CDR1 SNHLY and CDR2 FYNNEI. CDR3 length: 13 amino acids. Trimming removed 7 bases at V and 0 bases at J, with 10 bases between. Written as DNA, the CDR3 is TGTGCCAGCACTGAGGCAGACTCCTACGAGCAGTACTTC. The encoded protein is CASTEADSYEQYF.

The chain has TRBV10-3 and TRBJ2-1, with TRBD1 matching over 9 bases. V shed 4 bases, J shed 5 bases, and the junction held 6 bases outside the gene matches. CDR3 length: 15 amino acids. The V gene's germline CDR1 is ENHRY and CDR2 SYGVKD. CDR3 loop: CAISGAGTGHNEQFF. CDR3 bases: TGTGCCATCAGTGGGGCCGGGACAGGGCACAATGAGCAGTTCTTC.

The CDR3 loop is CSVGGEWSYEQYF. In DNA, the CDR3 is TGCAGCGTTGGGGGGGAGTGGTCCTACGAGCAGTACTTC. V is TRBV29-1 and J is TRBJ2-7; TRBD2 is a possible D gene (6 bases). This CDR3 spans 13 amino acids. The germline V and J ends were trimmed by 4 bases and 1 base, with 11 bases remaining between them. Germline CDR1 reads SQVTM; CDR2 reads ANQGSEA.

This clonotype was recorded a few times. The chain uses TRBV28 and TRBJ1-1; D is unresolved. This CDR3 has 14 residues. V was clipped by 2 bases and J by 0 bases, with 7 bases between them. Germline V gene sequence: CDR1 MDHEN, CDR2 SYDVKM. The CDR3 region is CASSLRRVNTEAFF. CDR3 DNA: TGTGCCAGCAGTTTACGTCGAGTGAACACTGAAGCTTTCTTT.

This chain uses TRBV20-1 with TRBJ2-3; D is undetermined. The V and J ends lost 6 bases and 5 bases respectively, with 9 bases between them. Germline CDR1 is DFQATT and CDR2 is SNEGSKA (reference sequence). CDR3 size: 11 residues. CDR3: CSATPQDTQYF. DNA of the CDR3: TGCAGTGCGACACCTCAAGATACGCAGTATTTT.

This clonotype was detected only a few times. The chain combines TRBV5-1 with TRBJ2-1; 13 bases line up with TRBD2. The CDR3 contains 16 residues. The germline CDR1 and CDR2 sequences are SGHRS and YFSETQ. V lost 4 bases, J lost 9 bases, and 10 bases stayed unmatched. The CDR3 loop reads CASSVSTGTSGTEQFF. The DNA of the CDR3 is TGCGCCAGCAGCGTATCAACCGGGACTAGCGGGACTGAGCAGTTCTTC.

The CDR3: CASSQEAVTEAFF. DNA for the CDR3: TGTGCCAGCAGCCAAGAAGCGGTCACTGAAGCTTTCTTT. The chain combines TRBV3-1 with TRBJ1-1; no clear D. Trimming removed 0 bases at V and 4 bases at J, with 6 bases between. The CDR3 consists of 13 residues. The germline V gene has CDR1 LGHDT and CDR2 YNNKEL (reference sequence).

The chain carries TRBV20-1 and TRBJ1-5, with a weak D call TRBD1 (6 bases). The V end lost 6 bases, the J end lost 5 bases, and 14 bases lay between the germline ends. Germline CDR1 is DFQATT and CDR2 is SNEGSKA (reference sequence). This CDR3 contains 13 residues. The CDR3 DNA reads as TGCAGTGCGTTCCGGGGGCGGGATCAGCCCCAGCATTTT. As protein: CSAFRGRDQPQHF.

This chain joins TRBV5-1 and TRBJ1-1; 10 nucleotides line up with TRBD1. CDR1 and CDR2 from the germline V gene are SGHRS and YFSETQ. This CDR3 comprises 15 residues. J lost 4 bases, V lost 0 bases, and 3 bases had no gene match. In DNA, the CDR3 is TGCGCCAGCAGCTTGGTTGGACAGGGGGGCACTGAAGCTTTCTTT. Its protein product is CASSLVGQGGTEAFF.

The chain is built from TRBV5-1 and TRBJ2-4; 8 bases map to TRBD1. The J call may be faulty, since TRBJ2-7 better matches the DNA end. Germline CDR1 and CDR2: SGHRS and YFSETQ. The CDR3 is made up of 15 amino acids. The chain's CDR3 is CASSLAPGGINEQYF. CDR3 nucleotide sequence: TGCGCCAGCAGCTTGGCCCCAGGGGGCATCAACGAGCAGTACTTC.

This rearrangement joins TRBV20-1 to TRBJ2-3; 16 bases match TRBD2. The ends lost 6 bases at V and 5 bases at J; junction bases unmatched: 11. Germline lookup yields CDR1 DFQATT and CDR2 SNEGSKA (reference sequence). The CDR3 is made up of 17 amino acids. The CDR3 sequence: CSATGTSGRAVVDTQYF. The CDR3 coding sequence is TGCAGTGCCACCGGGACTAGCGGGAGGGCCGTAGTAGATACGCAGTATTTT.

The chain couples TRBV10-3 to TRBJ1-1, with D uncertain. Germline V gives CDR1 ENHRY, CDR2 SYGVKD. V was trimmed by 0 bases and J by 9 bases, leaving 8 bases between them. The CDR3 is made up of 12 amino acids. The CDR3 coding sequence is TGTGCCATCAGTGAGTCCCAAGTGAAAGCTTTCTTT. Its protein product is CAISESQVKAFF.

This clonotype has a handful of counts. The chain links TRBV29-1 to TRBJ1-1, with a tentative D call TRBD1 (5 bases). Germline V gene lookup returns CDR1 SQVTM and CDR2 ANQGSEA. The CDR3 totals 12 residues. The V end was cut by 0 bases, the J end by 11 bases, with 13 bases between. CDR3 nucleotide sequence: TGCAGCGTTGAAGATCCCAGGGTCGGTGCTTTCTTT. Its translation: CSVEDPRVGAFF.

At least ten counts were recorded for this clonotype. The V call is TRBV4-1, the J call TRBJ1-4; D unresolved. The germline V and J ends were trimmed by 0 bases and 8 bases, with 19 bases remaining between them. Germline CDR1 reads MGHRA; CDR2 reads YSYEKL. The length of the CDR3 is 17 residues. The CDR3 DNA is TGCGCCAGCAGCCAAGAGTATCGCCGGGTGGGAGGGGAAAAACTGTTTTTT. This encodes CASSQEYRRVGGEKLFF.

About this clonotype itself: Being one base from a much bigger clone, this may be a read error. The genes are TRBV10-2 and TRBJ2-3, with 7 bases that match TRBD1. Germline V CDR1 and CDR2: WSHSY, SAAADI. The CDR3 is made up of 17 amino acids. Germline trimming cut 5 bases from V and 6 bases from J; bases unmatched to any gene: 17. The CDR3 coding sequence is TGCGCCAGCAGTCCCAAACCTGGACAGGTGGCGCATGATACGCAGTATTTT. Amino acids: CASSPKPGQVAHDTQYF.

The chain couples TRBV7-2 to TRBJ1-6; 9 nucleotides line up with TRBD1. This CDR3 region has 17 residues. CDR1 is SGHTA and CDR2 is FQGNSA in the germline V gene. J gave up 5 bases and V 5 bases, and 10 bases lay outside the gene matches. This CDR3 is CASSILQGALDNSPLHF. CDR3 nucleotide sequence: TGTGCCAGCAGCATCCTACAGGGGGCCCTGGATAATTCACCCCTCCACTTT.

A few counts support this clonotype. The chain couples TRBV6-2 or TRBV6-3 to TRBJ2-2; D may be TRBD1 (6 bases). Trimming pared 2 bases from V and 1 base from J, leaving 11 bases between. Germline CDR1 is MNHEY and CDR2 is SVGEGT. This CDR3 comprises 16 residues. CDR3 nucleotide sequence: TGTGCCAGCAGTTACCCGCAGGGGTGGAACACCGGGGAGCTGTTTTTT. It encodes CASSYPQGWNTGELFF.

A few counts support this clonotype. This sequence joins TRBV28 and TRBJ2-7, with a possible D match to TRBD2 (6 bases). The length of the CDR3 is 15 residues. Germline V CDR1 and CDR2: MDHEN, SYDVKM. Trimming took off 7 bases at V and 0 bases at J, with 16 bases between the two ends. In DNA, the CDR3 is TGTGCCAGCATCCCCGGAGGGCTTGTCTCCTACGAGCAGTACTTC. This encodes CASIPGGLVSYEQYF.

The V and J genes are TRBV24-1 and TRBJ2-3; a weak D match, TRBD1 (5 bases). The CDR3 is made up of 14 amino acids. V shed 4 bases and J shed 6 bases, with 13 bases lying between them. The germline gives CDR1 KGHDR, CDR2 SFDVKD. The CDR3 DNA reads as TGTGCCACCAGTGACTCGGGTAGGGGTGATACGCAGTATTTT. This codes for CATSDSGRGDTQYF.

The chain is built from TRBV19 and TRBJ2-7, with D possibly being TRBD1 (6 bases). The CDR3 length is 14 residues. CDR1 and CDR2 (germline): LNHDA, SQIVND (reference sequence). Trimming took 5 bases from V and 4 from J, leaving 15 bases between them. The CDR3 loop is CASSFSTGMYEQYF. CDR3 in DNA: TGTGCCAGTAGTTTCTCGACAGGAATGTACGAGCAGTACTTC.

The genes are TRBV4-1 and TRBJ1-2; 7 nucleotides line up with TRBD1. Germline assignment: CDR1 MGHRA and CDR2 YSYEKL. V dropped 1 base and J dropped 6; count of bases not matched to a gene: 11. The CDR3 is 16 amino acids. The CDR3 spells CASSQGPGQIVHGYTF. In DNA form, the CDR3 reads TGCGCCAGCAGCCAAGGACCGGGACAGATCGTCCATGGCTACACCTTC.